These 20 T cell receptor beta chains came from one sample sequenced in a study of blood T cell repertoires in COVID-19. Some clones are missing from TCRdb's copy, which holds only in-frame ones; the method was immunoSEQ multiplex PCR. This sample has around 72,000 clones, with approximately 87% found just once. Input material: peripheral blood. The source is a woman of 80 years or more with acute or convalescent COVID-19.

J is TRBJ1-2 and V is TRBV19, with 7 bases identical to TRBD1. The CDR3 covers 21 residues. Germline values: CDR1 LNHDA, CDR2 SQIVND (reference sequence). J gave up 4 bases and V 1 base, and 24 bases lay outside the gene matches. The CDR3 DNA is TGTGCCAGTAGTATAGTCGGAACCACAGGGACAGCCGGTTCCCCGACCTATGGCTACACCTTC. Its translation: CASSIVGTTGTAGSPTYGYTF. Based on the CDR3 plus reference TRBV19 and TRBJ1-2, the full variable domain is DGGITQSPKYLFRKEGQNVTLSCEQNLNHDAMYWYRQDPGQGLRLIYYSQIVNDFQKGDIAEGYSVSREKKESFPLTVTSAQKNPTAFYLCASSIVGTTGTAGSPTYGYTFGSGTRLTVV.

This chain connects TRBV5-8 to TRBJ2-1, with 13 bases lining up with TRBD2. After removal of 3 bases from V and 12 bases from J, the junction contained 15 bases not matched to a gene. This CDR3 is 17 amino acids long. The germline CDR1 and CDR2 sequences are SGHTS and YDEGEE. In DNA form, the CDR3 reads TGTGCCAGCAGCTCCGCAGGACTAGCGGGGGTCTCGATGGGGCAGTTCTTC. It codes for CASSSAGLAGVSMGQFF.

The table lists this clone with a count of one. The rearrangement links TRBV11-2 to TRBJ1-2; 9 bases map to TRBD1. This CDR3 spans 13 amino acids. Germline assignment: CDR1 SGHAT and CDR2 FQNNGV. Trimming took 6 bases from V and 8 from J; bases not matched to a gene: 7. The CDR3 DNA reads TGTGCCAGCAGACAAGGGACAGGGAGCGGCTACACCTTC. Translated, it gives CASRQGTGSGYTF. The variable domain in full, completed from reference TRBV11-2 and TRBJ1-2, reads EAGVAQSPRYKIIEKRQSVAFWCNPISGHATLYWYQQILGQGPKLLIQFQNNGVVDDSQLPKDRFSAERLKGVDSTLKIQPAKLEDSAVYLCASRQGTGSGYTFGSGTRLTVV.

The genes are TRBV11-1 and TRBJ2-1; the D gene is possibly TRBD1 (5 bases). V was trimmed by 4 bases and J by 7 bases, leaving 8 bases between them. The germline CDR1 and CDR2 sequences are SGHAT and FQDESV (reference sequence). This CDR3 has 12 amino acids. CDR3 protein: CASSYRPNEQFF. The DNA for the CDR3 is TGTGCCAGCAGCTACAGGCCGAATGAGCAGTTCTTC.

The chain combines TRBV2 with TRBJ1-1; D gene uncertain. Germline V gene lookup returns CDR1 SNHLY and CDR2 FYNNEI. This CDR3 comprises 14 residues. Trimming removed 6 bases from V and 3 bases from J, with 14 bases in between. The CDR3 DNA is TGTGCCAGCAGGATTGCCCTCCGGGACACTGAAGCTTTCTTT. It codes for CASRIALRDTEAFF.

The chain joins TRBV19 to TRBJ1-1; 7 bases align to TRBD1. CDR1 and CDR2 (germline): LNHDA, SQIVND (reference sequence). V lost 5 bases and J lost 5; bases outside the gene matches: 11. This CDR3 region has 15 residues. The CDR3 loop is CASSLRTGFGTEAFF. The DNA of the CDR3 is TGTGCCAGTAGTCTCCGGACAGGCTTTGGGACTGAAGCTTTCTTT.

The rearrangement joins TRBV6-6 to TRBJ2-1; 11 bases match TRBD2. J was trimmed by 9 bases and V by 5 bases; bases with no gene match: 15. The CDR3 contains 17 residues. CDR1 is MNHNY, CDR2 SVGAGI, per germline (reference sequence). This chain's CDR3 is CASSPNPLAGVSFEQFF. The CDR3 nucleotides are TGTGCCAGCAGTCCAAATCCACTAGCGGGGGTGAGTTTTGAGCAGTTCTTC.

V is TRBV5-1 and J is TRBJ1-2; D is unresolved. Per the germline V gene, CDR1 is SGHRS and CDR2 is YFSETQ. V was cut by 0 bases and J by 2 bases, with 5 bases left in between. The CDR3 covers 13 residues. The CDR3 loop is CASSLDANYGYTF. The CDR3 nucleotides read TGCGCCAGCAGCTTGGACGCGAACTATGGCTACACCTTC. The variable domain in full, with the rest retrieved from reference TRBV5-1 and TRBJ1-2, is KAGVTQTPRYLIKTRGQQVTLSCSPISGHRSVSWYQQTPGQGLQFLFEYFSETQRNKGNFPGRFSGRQFSNSRSEMNVSTLELGDSALYLCASSLDANYGYTFGSGTRLTVV.

The CDR3 DNA is TGTGCCAGTAGTCCCCCAGGGTCCGGGGAGCTGTTTTTT. Translated: CASSPPGSGELFF. The rearrangement links TRBV19 to TRBJ2-2; TRBD1 is a possible D gene (5 bases). The CDR3 has 13 residues. CDR1 LNHDA and CDR2 SQIVND come from the germline V gene (reference sequence). Trimming left V 5 bases short and J 6 bases short, with 10 bases between.

The chain joins TRBV11-2 to TRBJ2-7; D not resolved. The CDR3 runs to 12 residues. V shed 4 bases and J shed 0 bases, with 4 bases lying between them. Germline V gene sequence: CDR1 SGHAT, CDR2 FQNNGV. This CDR3 is CASSWASYEQYF. The CDR3 DNA follows: TGTGCCAGCAGCTGGGCCTCCTACGAGCAGTACTTC. The full variable domain, completed using reference TRBV11-2 and TRBJ2-7, is EAGVAQSPRYKIIEKRQSVAFWCNPISGHATLYWYQQILGQGPKLLIQFQNNGVVDDSQLPKDRFSAERLKGVDSTLKIQPAKLEDSAVYLCASSWASYEQYFGPGTRLTVT.

CDR3 loop: CASSRPGQSNYGYTF. The CDR3 DNA sequence: TGTGCCAGTAGCCGCCCGGGACAGTCGAACTATGGCTACACCTTC. The chain employs TRBV19 and TRBJ1-2, with 7 bases fitting TRBD1. This CDR3 spans 15 amino acids. Germline V gene sequence: CDR1 LNHDA, CDR2 SQIVND (reference sequence). V shed 6 bases and J 2 bases; nucleotides not matched to a gene: 9.

DNA for the CDR3: TGTGCCAGCAGTTATCGGGGGGAGCAGCCCCAGCATTTT. Translating gives CASSYRGEQPQHF. The V and J genes are TRBV6-5 and TRBJ1-5, with TRBD1 as a possible D gene (5 bases). The CDR3 covers 13 residues. CDR1 is MNHEY and CDR2 is SVGAGI in the germline V gene. Trimming stripped 3 bases from V and 7 bases from J, with 10 bases between.

This clone showed up just a few times. V gene TRBV7-3 combines with J gene TRBJ2-1; 7 bases are a match to TRBD2. Germline CDR1 SGHTA, CDR2 FQGTGA. The CDR3 has 16 residues. Trimming cost V 0 bases and J 1 base; bases outside gene matches: 3. The CDR3 DNA reads TGTGCCAGCAGCTTAACAGCTAGCGGATCCTACAATGAGCAGTTCTTC. It is translated as CASSLTASGSYNEQFF.

V is TRBV11-2 and J is TRBJ2-7, with 7 nucleotides matching TRBD1. Losses at the gene ends were 3 bases for V and 5 bases for J; bases not matched to a gene: 4. Germline-derived CDR1 and CDR2 are SGHAT and FQNNGV. The CDR3 has 13 amino acids. CDR3: CASSFDRENEQYF. CDR3 nucleotide sequence: TGTGCCAGCAGCTTCGACAGGGAAAACGAGCAGTACTTC.

The V call is TRBV7-3, the J call TRBJ2-5; D not resolved. Per the germline V gene, CDR1 is SGHTA and CDR2 is FQGTGA. The CDR3 covers 13 residues. Trimming cost V 5 bases and J 0 bases, with 7 bases left between them. Written as DNA, the CDR3 is TGTGCCAGCAGCAAACAGTACCAAGAGACCCAGTACTTC. Translation gives CASSKQYQETQYF.

The chain employs TRBV6-6 and TRBJ1-1; 8 bases fit TRBD1. The CDR3 is made up of 13 amino acids. V lost 2 bases to trimming and J lost 11 bases; unmatched junction nucleotides: 7. CDR1 MNHNY and CDR2 SVGAGI come from the germline V gene (reference sequence). The DNA for the CDR3 is TGTGCCAGCAGTTACGGGCAGGGGGCGCTTGCTTTCTTT. Translation: CASSYGQGALAFF.

This chain uses TRBV6-1 with TRBJ2-7; 8 bases line up with TRBD2. V gave up 8 bases and J gave up 2 bases; unmatched junction bases: 5. Germline V gene sequence: CDR1 MNHNS, CDR2 SASEGT. The CDR3 has 13 residues. CDR3 region: CASGDGRAYEQYF. DNA of the CDR3: TGTGCCAGCGGGGACGGGAGGGCCTACGAGCAGTACTTC.

Only one count was recorded for this clone. V is TRBV5-1 and J is TRBJ2-3; possibly TRBD1 for D (6 bases). Germline V CDR1 and CDR2: SGHRS, YFSETQ. The CDR3 runs 15 residues. The V end lost 0 bases, the J end lost 2 bases, and 10 bases lay between the germline ends. This CDR3 is CASSLDGTYTDTQYF. CDR3 in DNA: TGCGCCAGCAGCTTGGACGGGACATACACAGATACGCAGTATTTT. The whole variable domain, remainder taken from reference TRBV5-1 and TRBJ2-3, is KAGVTQTPRYLIKTRGQQVTLSCSPISGHRSVSWYQQTPGQGLQFLFEYFSETQRNKGNFPGRFSGRQFSNSRSEMNVSTLELGDSALYLCASSLDGTYTDTQYFGPGTRLTVL.

The V and J genes are TRBV7-3 and TRBJ2-1, with 7 bases identical to TRBD1. Germline CDR1 SGHTA, CDR2 FQGTGA. This CDR3 region has 13 residues. The V gene end was trimmed by 4 bases and the J gene end by 6 bases; junction bases not matched to a gene: 3. CDR3: CASSSRQGNEQFF. The CDR3, as DNA: TGTGCCAGCAGCTCTCGACAGGGCAATGAGCAGTTCTTC.

The rearrangement links TRBV28 to TRBJ1-2, with D unresolved. The germline V gene has CDR1 MDHEN and CDR2 SYDVKM. This CDR3 comprises 14 residues. Trimming shortened V by 5 bases and J by 5 bases, and 15 bases separated the two germline ends. The CDR3 DNA follows: TGTGCCAGCAGTACGGGTCGGGATTGGTATGGCTACACCTTC. It specifies CASSTGRDWYGYTF.